The T cell receptor beta chain under discussion was sequenced for a study of low-dose radiotherapy and immunotherapy resistance in tumors. Looking at the study overall: Cohort 2 was treated with 1 Gy per fraction every two weeks, amounting to 13 Gy across 26 weeks. Dosing of intravenous cyclophosphamide at 200 mg/m2 occurred every two weeks and took place one day prior to radiation and immunotherapy. Oral administration of aspirin 300 mg daily occurred for four cycles, commencing at cycle 1 day 1.

Covering alpha and beta chains, TRAV- and TRBV-specific primers were used for the first-strand cDNA. The PCR that amplified TCRs ran for around 22 cycles, relying on a constant-region primer and a V-primer adapter. TCRdb used MiXCR to reprocess the reads, holding one entry per CDR3 protein. This table has around 18,000 distinct CDR3 sequences, approximately 79% appearing once. The CDR3 sequence is 14 residues long. CDR1 PRHDT and CDR2 FYEKMQ come from the germline V gene (reference sequence). V gave up 4 bases and J gave up 0 bases; unmatched junction bases: 1. Along with nivolumab and ipilimumab, donors received aspirin, low-dose cyclophosphamide and low-dose radiotherapy.

The source of this sequence is a human donor with advanced metastatic prostate, ovarian, gallbladder or colorectal cancer (not recorded which). This table probably holds off-target reads from a library built for another chain. This chain links TRBV13 with TRBJ2-3, with TRBD1 identical over 7 bases. DNA of the CDR3: TGTGCCAGCAGCTGGGACAGCAGCACAGATACGCAGTATTTT. Protein product: CASSWDSSTDTQYF.